The entry below describes one T cell receptor (beta chain). The antigen remains unidentified. This entry is derived from a study of T cell repertoires in cytomegalovirus infection. Background on the study: Alongside well-studied HLA-B-restricted CMV epitopes, recently identified HLA-C-restricted CMV epitopes were also used. From public TCR beta signatures came an indication of both CMV infection and matching HLA type.

CDR1 LNHDA and CDR2 SQIVND come from the germline V gene (reference sequence). V gave up 3 bases and J gave up 6 bases; unmatched junction bases: 5. The CDR3 totals 14 residues. Study-level results: Carriers of CMV plus the relevant HLA were identified by cumulative public TCR beta family frequency. What dominated the ex vivo response were HLA-C-restricted CMV-specific TCR beta clonotypes.

TCRdb passed the reads through MiXCR, listing each CDR3 protein once. The sample records roughly 700,000 distinct CDR3 sequences, around 30% being singletons. The material sequenced was cultured PBMCs, taken from culture after CMV antigen stimulation. The chain uses TRBV19 and TRBJ2-1, with 7 bases aligning to TRBD2. The clonotype originates from a human donor in good health (CMV status not recorded). Some clones in this sample may be carry-over from other donors' samples. In DNA, the CDR3 is TGTGCCAGTAGTATCGCGGAGCGGGGCAATGAGCAGTTCTTC. Amino acids: CASSIAERGNEQFF.